The rows below give T cell receptor beta chains drawn from one sample of a study of siplizumab effects on memory and regulatory T cells. Repertoires were generated with immunoSEQ multiplex PCR, while TCRdb's copy carries only in-frame clones and drops some. The sample gives 65,000 to 85,000 clones, 93% of which show up once; roughly 5% is in the top ten. Input material: CD8+ T cells sorted from blood. The receptors come from a human donor in good health. The CDR3 runs from the conserved cysteine through the conserved F or W. A D gene is named only where the DNA matches it firmly. The listing skips clone size in some rows; elsewhere it reads once, few, many or a size class.

>-|TRBJ2-7|-|TRBV2
TGTGCCGGCAAAGAAGGATACGAGCAGTACTTC
CAGKEGYEQYF
>-|TRBJ2-7|-|TRBV4-1
TGCGCCAGCAGCCAAGATGGAGGTTCCTCCTACGAGCAGTACTTC
CASSQDGGSSYEQYF
>-|TRBJ1-6|-|TRBV5-5
TGTGCCAGCAGCCCGATGACTGGGAATAATTCACCCCTCCACTTT
CASSPMTGNNSPLHF
>-|TRBJ1-5|-|TRBV28
TGTGCCAGCAGTTCAGGGGAGTTAGGCAATCAGCCCCAGCATTTT
CASSSGELGNQPQHF
>-|TRBJ2-1|-|TRBV7-2
TGTGCCAGCAGCTTTCTAGGGCAGGGATACAATGAGCAGTTCTTC
CASSFLGQGYNEQFF
>few|TRBJ2-7|-|TRBV13
TGTGCCAGCAGCCGACGAGGGGGGCAGGAGCAGTACTTC
CASSRRGGQEQYF
>-|TRBJ2-1|TRBD2|TRBV4-1
TGCGCCAGCAGCCAAGGGACCGGGGGGTCCTACAATGAGCAGTTCTTC
CASSQGTGGSYNEQFF
>few|TRBJ1-1|-|TRBV9
TGTGCCAGCAGCGTTGGGATGAACACTGAAGCTTTCTTT
CASSVGMNTEAFF
>-|TRBJ2-1|TRBD1|TRBV18
TGTGCCAGCTCATCCGGGACAGGGAGCCCCAATGAGCAGTTCTTC
CASSSGTGSPNEQFF
>-|TRBJ2-1|-|TRBV29-1
TGCAGCGTTGAAGATTGGAGTGAGGACAATGAGCAGTTCTTC
CSVEDWSEDNEQFF
>-|TRBJ1-2|TRBD1|TRBV13
TGTGCCAGCAGCCCAGGACAGGCTACCTATGGCTACACCTTC
CASSPGQATYGYTF
>-|TRBJ1-2|-|TRBV23-1
TGCGCCAGCAGTTCGGACTATGGCTACACCTTC
CASSSDYGYTF
>-|TRBJ1-1|-|TRBV7-9
TGTGCCAGCAGCCCCGAGGGGGGGTTCGCGGGGAACACTGAAGCTTTCTTT
CASSPEGGFAGNTEAFF
>-|TRBJ2-4|-|TRBV11-2
TGTGCCAGCAGCTTCATGGGGGGCTTAGAGGGAAAAAACATTCAGTACTTC
CASSFMGGLEGKNIQYF
>once|TRBJ1-1|-|TRBV4-1
TGCGCCAGCAGCCAGATAGGGGGAATTGGGGGCGCTGAAGCTTTCTTT
CASSQIGGIGGAEAFF
>-|TRBJ1-3|-|TRBV29-1
TGCAGCGTTGAAGATGACAGGCCCTCTGGAAACACCATATATTTT
CSVEDDRPSGNTIYF
>-|TRBJ2-1|TRBD2|TRBV6-5
TGTGCCAGCAGTCCTGGGACTAGCGGGGGGGCTGAGCAGTTCTTC
CASSPGTSGGAEQFF
>-|TRBJ1-5|-|TRBV6-5
TGTGCCAGCAGCCAAGATCAGCCCCAGCATTTT
CASSQDQPQHF
>-|TRBJ1-2|TRBD1|TRBV6-5
TGTGCCAGCAGTCAAATCGGGACAGGTCATGGCTACACCTTC
CASSQIGTGHGYTF
>-|TRBJ1-3|-|TRBV6-6
TGTGCCAGCAGTTACGTGGCCGCCGGCAGAAACACCATATATTTT
CASSYVAAGRNTIYF
>-|TRBJ1-3|-|TRBV13
TGTGCCAGCACCACCGCGGGACAAATTGGGTTCTCTGGAAACACCATATATTTT
CASTTAGQIGFSGNTIYF
>-|TRBJ2-7|-|TRBV7-6
TGTGCCAGCAGCTTAGCTTACCAGCACGAGCAGTACTTC
CASSLAYQHEQYF
>once|TRBJ2-1|TRBD2|TRBV7-2
TGTGCCAGCAGCTTACCGGCTGGCCAGGCTAGCGGCCTCTACAATGAGCAGTTCTTC
CASSLPAGQASGLYNEQFF
>-|TRBJ2-3|-|TRBV11-3
TGTGCCAGCAGCTCCGACAGCACAGATACGCAGTATTTT
CASSSDSTDTQYF
>once|TRBJ2-1|TRBD2|TRBV6-6
TGTGCCAGCACCCAGGAAACGGGGGGGCGGGATGAGCAGTTCTTC
CASTQETGGRDEQFF
>-|TRBJ2-3|-|TRBV6-5
TGTGCCGCCCGGGGCGAAGGGGGGAGGACAGATACGCAGTATTTT
CAARGEGGRTDTQYF
>-|TRBJ1-5|TRBD1|TRBV18
TGTGCCAGCTCTACAGGGGAATGGGTGCCCCAGCATTTT
CASSTGEWVPQHF
>-|TRBJ2-7|TRBD1|TRBV30
TGTGCCTGGCACGACAGGGGAATCACCTACGAGCAGTACTTC
CAWHDRGITYEQYF
>-|TRBJ2-1|TRBD2|TRBV7-3
TGTGCCAGCAGCTTACTAGCGGGGGGCTACAATGAGCAGTTCTTC
CASSLLAGGYNEQFF
>-|TRBJ1-1|TRBD1|TRBV7-2
TGTGCCAGCAGCCAATCAGGGGGGGCGAACACTGAAGCTTTCTTT
CASSQSGGANTEAFF
>-|TRBJ1-1|-|TRBV13
TGTGCCAGCAGCTTAGGCGGGGGGGGATTCACTGAAGCTTTCTTT
CASSLGGGGFTEAFF
>-|TRBJ2-1|-|TRBV5-1
TGCGCCAGCACTTCCGGGCCCAGCAAGGAGAATGAGCAGTTCTTC
CASTSGPSKENEQFF
>-|TRBJ1-4|-|TRBV13
TGTGCCAGTTCCAGGGGAGGTGAAAAACTGTTTTTT
CASSRGGEKLFF
>once|TRBJ2-7|-|TRBV9
TGTGCCAGCAGCTCCGCCGGGGGCTACGAGCAGTACTTC
CASSSAGGYEQYF
>-|TRBJ2-3|TRBD2|TRBV7-2
TGTGCCAGCAGCTTAGCCCCTAGCGGGAGCACAGATACGCAGTATTTT
CASSLAPSGSTDTQYF
>-|TRBJ2-3|-|TRBV28
TGTGCCAGCAGCCCACTCTTGGGTGTCGGAGATACGCAGTATTTT
CASSPLLGVGDTQYF
>-|TRBJ2-7|TRBD2|TRBV19
TGTGCCAGTAGTATGGCTAGCGGGGGGACCGAGCAGTACTTC
CASSMASGGTEQYF
>-|TRBJ2-7|-|TRBV7-9
TGTGCCAGCAGCCCCTCGGGGTTTATGGGCGAGCAGTACTTC
CASSPSGFMGEQYF
>-|TRBJ2-7|TRBD1|TRBV7-9
TGTGCCAGCAGACAGGGGTTTTACCCCTACGAGCAGTACTTC
CASRQGFYPYEQYF
>-|TRBJ2-7|-|TRBV5-6
TGTGCCAGCAGCTTGCGGCCAGGGACTCTCTACGAGCAGTACTTC
CASSLRPGTLYEQYF
>-|TRBJ2-3|TRBD2|TRBV14
TGTGCCAGCAGCCGGGCTAGCGGCCCAGATACGCAGTATTTT
CASSRASGPDTQYF
>-|TRBJ2-1|TRBD2|TRBV4-3
TGCGCCAGCAGCCCTAGACTAGCGGGCTACAATGAGCAGTTCTTC
CASSPRLAGYNEQFF
>-|TRBJ2-2|-|TRBV4-3
TGCGCCAGCAGCCAAGATGGGGGTAACACCGGGGAGCTGTTTTTT
CASSQDGGNTGELFF
>-|TRBJ1-1|-|TRBV18
TGTGCCAGCTCTGATACACGAGGGACCTTCTTGAACACTGAAGCTTTCTTT
CASSDTRGTFLNTEAFF
>-|TRBJ2-3|-|TRBV14
TGTGCCAGCAGCCAATTCGGGGGCACAGATACGCAGTATTTT
CASSQFGGTDTQYF
>-|TRBJ1-5|-|TRBV5-6
TGTGCCAGCAGCTTAGGGCAGGGGTATCAGCCCCAGCATTTT
CASSLGQGYQPQHF
>-|TRBJ2-5|TRBD1|TRBV5-6
TGTGCCAGCAGCTGGGGGACAGGGGAGACCCAGTACTTC
CASSWGTGETQYF
>-|TRBJ2-7|TRBD1|TRBV5-1
TGCGCCAGCAGCGGGGGACAGGGGGCGAGGTACGAGCAGTACTTC
CASSGGQGARYEQYF
>-|TRBJ2-2|TRBD1|TRBV2
TGTGCCAGCATTTTGATGACAGGGGACAACACCGGGGAGCTGTTTTTT
CASILMTGDNTGELFF
>-|TRBJ1-4|-|TRBV6-1
TGTGCCAGCAGCCGGAGCGCGGGCAATGAAAAACTGTTTTTT
CASSRSAGNEKLFF
>-|TRBJ2-7|-|TRBV5-4
TGTGCCAGCAGCTCCCCCCGGAGCAGCAAGCCGGGTACCTACGAGCAGTACTTC
CASSSPRSSKPGTYEQYF